A selection of T cell receptor beta chains follows, all from one sample in a study of Ad26.COV2.S vaccination and SARS-CoV-2 variants. The assay was immunoSEQ multiplex PCR, and TCRdb's table has in-frame clones only and misses some. The sample holds under 550,000 clones, approximately 90% seen once. Sequences were derived from peripheral blood, sampled in a trial of Ad26.COV2.S vaccine versus placebo. The receptor source for this set is a person aged 18-60 years who received the Ad26.COV2.S COVID-19 vaccine or a placebo. CDR3s include the opening cysteine and the closing phenylalanine or tryptophan. D genes are given only for firm matches. Size tells how often a clone was seen (once, few, many) or the class of an expanded clone, and some rows leave it out.

abundance	v_gene	j_gene	len	d_gene	CDR3nt	CDR3aa
NA	TRBV6-1	TRBJ2-4	16	NA	TGTGCCAGCAGTGAAGCGTTTGTTATCTCTATAAACATTCAGTACTTC	CASSEAFVISINIQYF
NA	TRBV10-2	TRBJ1-2	16	TRBD1	TGCGCCAGCAGTGAGTCTAGGGGGCGTCCCTTCTATGGCTACACCTTC	CASSESRGRPFYGYTF
NA	TRBV7-3	TRBJ2-2	15	NA	TGTGCCAGCAGCTTATTTGGGCCAGGGGCCGGGGAGCTGTTTTTT	CASSLFGPGAGELFF
NA	TRBV23-1	TRBJ2-1	16	TRBD1	TGCGCCAGCAGTCAATCTTGGACAGGGACTTACAATGAGCAGTTCTTC	CASSQSWTGTYNEQFF
few	TRBV2	TRBJ1-1	12	TRBD1	TGTGCCAGCAGCCCCGGACAGGGGCCAGCTTTCTTT	CASSPGQGPAFF
few	TRBV5-1	TRBJ2-7	20	TRBD1	TGCGCCAGCAGCTCGGGTCCGGGACAGGGACCACTAAAATTCTCCTACGAGCAGTACTTC	CASSSGPGQGPLKFSYEQYF
NA	TRBV27	TRBJ2-7	16	TRBD1	TGTGCCAGCAGTCCGGCGAAAGGGACAGGGGTCCCGGAGCAGTACTTC	CASSPAKGTGVPEQYF
NA	TRBV28	TRBJ2-1	15	TRBD2	TGTGCCAGCAGTCCCAACGGGGGGGCCTCCAATGAGCAGTTCTTC	CASSPNGGASNEQFF
once	TRBV11-2	TRBJ2-7	16	TRBD2	TGTGCCAGCAGCACATACGGGACTAGCGGGGACTACGAGCAGTACTTC	CASSTYGTSGDYEQYF
NA	TRBV5-4	TRBJ1-1	13	TRBD1	TGTGCCAGCAGCGGGGACAGGGGCACTGAAGCTTTCTTT	CASSGDRGTEAFF
NA	TRBV9	TRBJ1-6	17	NA	TGTGCCAGCAGCGCCGGGACGAGGAGCTCCTATAATTCACCCCTCCACTTT	CASSAGTRSSYNSPLHF
NA	TRBV15	TRBJ2-2	15	NA	TGTGCCACCAGCAGAGATAAGTCGGGGGAACGGGAGCTGTTTTTT	CATSRDKSGERELFF
NA	TRBV28	TRBJ2-1	18	TRBD2	TGTGCCAGCAGTTCTAGCGGGGGGCTATCGAGCTCCTACAATGAGCAGTTCTTC	CASSSSGGLSSSYNEQFF
NA	TRBV5-1	TRBJ2-7	13	NA	TGCGCCAGCAGCTTGGCCAGGGACTACGAGCAGTACTTC	CASSLARDYEQYF
NA	TRBV29-1	TRBJ2-7	13	NA	TGCAGCGTTAACAGGGCCCCCAACGGCGAGCAGTACTTC	CSVNRAPNGEQYF
once	TRBV4-2	TRBJ1-5	17	NA	TGTGCCAGCAGCCAAGAAAGTTCGCCACGGGGCAATCAGCCCCAGCATTTT	CASSQESSPRGNQPQHF
NA	TRBV7-2	TRBJ2-7	16	NA	TGTGCCAGCAGCTTAGCAGGGACCGCGAGCTCCTACGAGCAGTACTTC	CASSLAGTASSYEQYF
NA	TRBV3-1/TRBV3-2	TRBJ1-5	15	NA	TGTGCCAGCAGCCAGTCGGCCGTAGCCAATCAGCCCCAGCATTTT	CASSQSAVANQPQHF
NA	TRBV27	TRBJ1-2	13	NA	TGTGCCAGCAGTTTATACAGGAACTATGGCTACACCTTC	CASSLYRNYGYTF
NA	TRBV9	TRBJ2-7	17	TRBD1	TGTGCCAGCAGCGTAGGAGGGACAGGGGGCCCGAGCTACGAGCAGTACTTC	CASSVGGTGGPSYEQYF
once	TRBV30	TRBJ1-5	14	TRBD1	TGTGCCTGGTCCAAGGACAGGGGTTATCAGCCCCAGCATTTT	CAWSKDRGYQPQHF
NA	TRBV30	TRBJ1-6	14	NA	TGTGCCTGGAATCGGGCAGGGAGTTTCGTCCCTCTCCACTTT	CAWNRAGSFVPLHF
NA	TRBV28	TRBJ1-3	13	NA	TGTGCCAGCAGTTCAGGGCCAGGAAACACCATATATTTT	CASSSGPGNTIYF
NA	TRBV6-6	TRBJ1-1	14	NA	TGTGCCAGCAGCCCTGCCCAGGGAGTCTCTGAAGCTTTCTTT	CASSPAQGVSEAFF
NA	TRBV6-6	TRBJ2-7	17	NA	TGTGCCAGCAGTCACCGTGGGCAGTACACCCCGGGCTACGAGCAGTACTTC	CASSHRGQYTPGYEQYF
NA	TRBV4-2	TRBJ2-7	13	NA	TGTGCCAGCAGCCAAGATGGAGCCTACGAGCAGTACTTC	CASSQDGAYEQYF
once	TRBV6-2/TRBV6-3	TRBJ1-1	15	NA	TGTGCCAGCAGTAGCGGCCGGGGGGTCAACACTGAAGCTTTCTTT	CASSSGRGVNTEAFF
NA	TRBV4-1	TRBJ2-7	16	NA	TGCGCCAGCAGCCAAGGGGGACTCGAAAGCTCCTACGAGCAGTACTTC	CASSQGGLESSYEQYF
NA	TRBV5-4	TRBJ1-1	14	NA	TGTGCCAGCAGCTCAAGCAGGGCAAGGACTGAAGCTTTCTTT	CASSSSRARTEAFF
NA	TRBV28	TRBJ1-5	11	NA	TGTGCCAGCAGTTTTGCTCAGCCCCAGCATTTT	CASSFAQPQHF
NA	TRBV7-2	TRBJ2-5	19	TRBD2	TGTGCCAGCAGCCAACTGGGACTAGCGGGGGGGGCCTCCCAAGAGACCCAGTACTTC	CASSQLGLAGGASQETQYF
NA	TRBV9	TRBJ2-2	17	TRBD2	TGTGCCAGCAGCAAAAAAGGGCTAGCGGGGGTAACCGGGGAGCTGTTTTTT	CASSKKGLAGVTGELFF
NA	TRBV14	TRBJ2-1	13	TRBD1	TGTGCCAGCAGCCTAGACAGGGACCATGAGCAGTTCTTC	CASSLDRDHEQFF
NA	TRBV7-2	TRBJ1-6	17	NA	TGTGCCAGCAGCCCAAGTGGGGGGGCCGCCTATAATTCACCCCTCCACTTT	CASSPSGGAAYNSPLHF
NA	TRBV19	TRBJ1-2	17	NA	TGTGCCAGTAGTATGGGGCAGGGCAACTACGCTAACTATGGCTACACCTTC	CASSMGQGNYANYGYTF
NA	TRBV19	TRBJ2-1	16	NA	TGTGCCAGTAGTACAGACTCAATCGACTCCTACAATGAGCAGTTCTTC	CASSTDSIDSYNEQFF
NA	TRBV30	TRBJ1-5	14	TRBD1	TGTGCCTGGAGTGTTGGGACAGTGAATCAGCCCCAGCATTTT	CAWSVGTVNQPQHF
NA	TRBV9	TRBJ2-2	16	NA	TGTGCCAGCAGCGTAGCTACGGGACTGAACACCGGGGAGCTGTTTTTT	CASSVATGLNTGELFF
NA	TRBV3-1/TRBV3-2	TRBJ2-5	15	NA	TGTGCCAGCATCCTCCGGGGGCCAACACAAGAGACCCAGTACTTC	CASILRGPTQETQYF
NA	TRBV6-2/TRBV6-3	TRBJ2-1	19	TRBD2	TGTGCCAGCAGTTACTCGAGTCGACTCCTAGCGGGGGGACTTAGTGAGCAGTTCTTC	CASSYSSRLLAGGLSEQFF
NA	TRBV11-2	TRBJ1-1	14	NA	TGTGCCAGCAGCCCCCCGGGGGGGGACACTGAAGCTTTCTTT	CASSPPGGDTEAFF
NA	TRBV4-2	TRBJ2-1	13	NA	TGTGCCAGCAGCCAAGATTTGGGGGCCGAGCAGTTCTTC	CASSQDLGAEQFF
NA	TRBV11-2	TRBJ1-1	11	NA	TGTGCCAGCAGCTTGGGTCCTGAAGCTTTCTTT	CASSLGPEAFF
NA	TRBV28	TRBJ1-1	13	NA	TGTGCCAGCAGATACAGGGTGAACACTGAAGCTTTCTTT	CASRYRVNTEAFF
NA	TRBV18	TRBJ2-5	12	NA	TGTGCCAGCTCATCGAAAGGAGAGACCCAGTACTTC	CASSSKGETQYF
NA	TRBV15	TRBJ1-2	16	NA	TGTGCCACCAGCAGAGATAATTTTGGGGGTTCCTATGGCTACACCTTC	CATSRDNFGGSYGYTF
many	TRBV6-2/TRBV6-3	TRBJ1-2	13	NA	TGTGCCAGCAGTTATACGGGGACCTATGGCTACACCTTC	CASSYTGTYGYTF